This T cell receptor (beta chain) was found in a study of blood T cell repertoires in COVID-19. Whole-study context: Samples representing acute and convalescent COVID-19 were sourced from the United States, Italy and Spain. The cDNA or gDNA used as material had been derived from T cells, B-cell-depleted T cells, or PBMCs.

In the original workflow: Nucleated cell counts were estimated from reference gene primer amplification. The data were produced by immunoSEQ multiplex PCR, yet TCRdb's version contains in-frame clones alone and is incomplete. The DNA gave D and trimming, while V, J and clone size come from that table. The table records 290,000 or so clones, approximately 85% of them present only once. Trimming cost V 5 bases and J 5 bases, with 22 bases left between them. CDR3 length equals 16 residues. The germline V gene has CDR1 MGHRA and CDR2 YSYEKL. V gene TRBV4-1 combines with J gene TRBJ2-7; D may be TRBD2 (6 bases). The sequenced sample was peripheral blood. This TCR was recovered from a man aged 45-65 years with active or convalescent COVID-19. The DNA for the CDR3 is TGCGCCAGCAGCAGGGCAGCGGGCGGTAGCTTAGACGAGCAGTACTTC. It yields the protein CASSRAAGGSLDEQYF.